Below, 15 T cell receptor beta chains from the same sample are listed, as sequenced in a study of blood T cells in healthy people across ages. The second PCR ran roughly 6 to 12 cycles with a sample-barcoded 5' primer and J-beta primers. TCRdb ran MiXCR on the 5' RACE reads and lists one entry per CDR3 protein. The sample has 900,000 to 950,000 distinct CDR3 sequences, around 29% seen once. The same data also contributed to another study, on T cells of mothers and their children.

Input material: blood. These receptors all stem from a woman aged 40 to 50 in good health.

In its sample, this clonotype was seen a few times. V gene TRBV12-3 or TRBV12-4 combines with J gene TRBJ2-5; D is unresolved. This CDR3 has 13 residues. The V end was cut by 5 bases, the J end by 2 bases, with 9 bases between. The CDR3 DNA reads TGTGCCAGCAGTGGGCAGAGTCAAGAGACCCAGTACTTC. Its translation is CASSGQSQETQYF.

V gene TRBV4-1 combines with J gene TRBJ1-5, with D hard to call. V was pared by 2 bases and J by 0 bases, with 8 bases between. Germline CDR1 is MGHRA and CDR2 is YSYEKL. This CDR3 has 15 residues. CDR3 region: CASSQRGYSNQPQHF. CDR3 nucleotides: TGCGCCAGCAGCCAACGGGGATATAGCAATCAGCCCCAGCATTTT.

This clonotype was seen a few times. The chain uses TRBV28 and TRBJ2-7; D is undetermined. Germline-derived CDR1 and CDR2 are MDHEN and SYDVKM. This CDR3 has 15 amino acids. Trimming removed 5 bases at V and 1 base at J, with 15 bases between. CDR3 region: CASSPASTLSYEQYF. CDR3 coding DNA: TGTGCCAGCAGTCCCGCCAGCACCCTTTCCTACGAGCAGTACTTC.

In its sample, this clonotype was seen many times. The chain has TRBV20-1 and TRBJ2-5; 12 nucleotides line up with TRBD2. Germline values: CDR1 DFQATT, CDR2 SNEGSKA (reference sequence). V dropped 4 bases and J dropped 2; count of bases not matched to a gene: 8. The CDR3 runs to 16 residues. The CDR3 reads CSATPTSGGQQETQYF. The CDR3 region has the DNA TGCAGTGCTACTCCTACTAGCGGGGGGCAACAAGAGACCCAGTACTTC.

This clonotype has a handful of counts. The chain links TRBV27 to TRBJ2-1, with 10 bases matching TRBD1. Unmatched junction bases numbered 5, after V lost 6 bases and J lost 3 bases. Germline-derived CDR1 and CDR2 are MNHEY and SMNVEV (reference sequence). The CDR3 has 15 residues. The CDR3 protein is CASREGTGDYNEQFF. CDR3 nucleotides: TGTGCCAGCAGGGAGGGGACAGGGGACTACAATGAGCAGTTCTTC.

This chain uses TRBV7-8 with TRBJ2-1; TRBD1 agrees at 8 bases. This CDR3 is built from 15 residues. With V trimmed by 5 bases and J by 8 bases, 11 bases remained unmatched. CDR1 is SGHVS and CDR2 is FQNEAQ in the germline V gene. For the CDR3, the DNA is TGTGCCAGCAGCCCAGCAGGGGGCGGAGGTGATGAGCAGTTCTTC. Its translation: CASSPAGGGGDEQFF.

J is TRBJ2-5 and V is TRBV7-2; D is possibly TRBD2 (6 bases). V dropped 5 bases and J dropped 4 bases, with 14 bases sitting between them. The CDR3 totals 14 residues. Germline V gene data show CDR1 as SGHTA and CDR2 as FQGNSA. CDR3 protein: CASSRSDGGETQYF. CDR3 in DNA: TGTGCCAGCAGCAGATCGGACGGGGGAGAGACCCAGTACTTC.

This chain connects TRBV12-3 or TRBV12-4 to TRBJ1-5; no clear D gene. The CDR3 runs to 15 residues. V lost 7 bases, J lost 6 bases, and 19 bases lay in between. The CDR3 DNA sequence: TGTGCCAGCACCATCCGAGGGAGTGACGGTCAGCCCCAGCATTTT. Translated, it gives CASTIRGSDGQPQHF.

This chain links TRBV7-9 with TRBJ1-5; no clear D. Germline V gene lookup returns CDR1 SEHNR and CDR2 FQNEAQ (reference sequence). V lost 5 bases, J lost 2 bases, and 13 bases lay in between. The CDR3 totals 15 residues. The CDR3 here is CASSPVSGGNQPQHF. The DNA of the CDR3 is TGTGCCAGCAGCCCAGTTAGTGGGGGCAATCAGCCCCAGCATTTT.

This clonotype was seen more than once but under ten times. The chain links TRBV19 to TRBJ1-2, with D possibly matching TRBD1 (6 bases). The V gene lost 5 bases and the J gene lost 0 bases, with 10 bases spanning the gap. CDR3 length: 14 residues. Germline V CDR1 and CDR2: LNHDA, SQIVND (reference sequence). The CDR3 is CASSPGHPNYGYTF. DNA of the CDR3: TGTGCCAGTAGTCCGGGACATCCTAACTATGGCTACACCTTC.

V usage is TRBV4-1 and J usage is TRBJ2-1, with D hard to call. CDR3 size: 15 residues. Germline V gene lookup returns CDR1 MGHRA and CDR2 YSYEKL. V was clipped by 3 bases and J by 2 bases, with 11 bases between them. The CDR3 sequence is CASSQPLPPYNEQFF. CDR3 sequence (DNA): TGCGCCAGCAGCCAGCCCCTACCCCCCTACAATGAGCAGTTCTTC.

The V call is TRBV7-2, the J call TRBJ1-2; unclear D gene. V lost 4 bases to trimming and J lost 7 bases, with 16 bases between them. The CDR3 covers 14 residues. Germline lookup yields CDR1 SGHTA and CDR2 FQGNSA. CDR3 in amino acids: CASSSGDGLSGYTF. CDR3 sequence (DNA): TGTGCCAGCAGCTCCGGAGATGGGCTTAGTGGCTACACCTTC.

This clonotype was detected many times. The rearrangement joins TRBV20-1 to TRBJ2-7; D is possibly TRBD2 (5 bases). V gave up 0 bases and J gave up 1 base, with 7 bases separating them. This CDR3 contains 13 residues. CDR1 and CDR2 from the germline V gene are DFQATT and SNEGSKA (reference sequence). The CDR3 DNA is TGCAGTGCTAGAGATTCGGGGTCCTACGAGCAGTACTTC. It encodes CSARDSGSYEQYF.

In its sample, this clonotype was seen many times. The rearrangement links TRBV29-1 to TRBJ1-1, with a possible D match to TRBD1 (6 bases). Trimming removed 4 bases at V and 5 bases at J, with 11 bases between. CDR1 is SQVTM and CDR2 is ANQGSEA in the germline V gene. The CDR3 is 12 residues long. The CDR3, as DNA: TGCAGCGTTGGCGGGGGCGAGACTGAAGCTTTCTTT. Encoded protein: CSVGGGETEAFF.

This clonotype was detected a few times. The chain employs TRBV20-1 and TRBJ2-5; 10 nucleotides agree with TRBD1. V gave up 6 bases and J gave up 4 bases; unmatched junction bases: 14. Germline values: CDR1 DFQATT, CDR2 SNEGSKA (reference sequence). There are 16 residues in the CDR3. In nucleotides, the CDR3 is TGCAGTGCCACGGCCCTTACCGGGACAGGGGCAGAGACCCAGTACTTC. It yields the protein CSATALTGTGAETQYF.